One sample yielded the 20 T cell receptor beta chains listed below, sequenced in a study of control samples from healthy donors and cancer patients. This table comes from immunoSEQ multiplex PCR, and its TCRdb copy is limited to in-frame clones, with some not included. The data show about 70,000 clones, 84% seen once. Sequencing input: blood. The origin of the receptors is a man aged 50-59 years in good health.

The chain carries TRBV3-1 (or the pseudogene TRBV3-2) and TRBJ2-1, with a possible D match to TRBD2 (6 bases). The CDR3 is 13 residues long. Germline assignment: CDR1 LGHDT and CDR2 YNNKEL (reference sequence). V dropped 0 bases and J dropped 12 bases, with 12 bases sitting between them. CDR3: CASSQDWAGRQFF. In nucleotides, the CDR3 is TGTGCCAGCAGCCAAGATTGGGCCGGGAGGCAGTTCTTC.

The chain uses TRBV14 and TRBJ2-4, with TRBD2 as a possible D gene (6 bases). In germline, CDR1 is SGHDN, CDR2 FVKESK. The CDR3 runs to 15 residues. Trimming removed 2 bases from V and 9 bases from J, with 17 bases in between. CDR3 coding DNA: TGTGCCAGCAGCCAAAGCCTAGGACTAATCGCCATTCAGTACTTC. Translation gives CASSQSLGLIAIQYF.

Here the CDR3 reads CASSTRVAVYNEQFF. CDR3 bases: TGTGCCAGCAGCACCCGGGTAGCGGTCTACAATGAGCAGTTCTTC. The chain uses TRBV5-5 and TRBJ2-1; D is perhaps TRBD2 (6 bases). This CDR3 contains 15 residues. Germline V gives CDR1 SGHKS, CDR2 YYEKEE (reference sequence). The ends were cut back, 4 bases at V and 3 bases at J, with 14 bases in the middle.

The chain is built from TRBV2 and TRBJ2-7; possibly TRBD1 for D (6 bases). This CDR3 spans 15 amino acids. Trimming removed 4 bases from V and 5 bases from J, with 18 bases in between. CDR1 and CDR2 (germline): SNHLY, FYNNEI. Here the CDR3 DNA reads TGTGCCAGCAGTGCGGAAGATGGCAGGGGCCACGAGCAGTACTTC. This encodes CASSAEDGRGHEQYF.

The CDR3 DNA reads as TGTGCCAGCAGCTTAGGAGATCCTAATTCACCCCTCCACTTT. It translates to CASSLGDPNSPLHF. The rearrangement links TRBV7-2 to TRBJ1-6; D unresolved. Germline CDR1 and CDR2: SGHTA and FQGNSA. V was trimmed by 1 base and J by 6 bases, leaving 7 bases between them. The CDR3 consists of 14 residues.

The V gene is TRBV27, the J gene TRBJ2-7; 9 nucleotides match TRBD2. Germline V gene data show CDR1 as MNHEY and CDR2 as SMNVEV (reference sequence). After removal of 3 bases from V and 1 base from J, the junction contained 1 base not matched to a gene. This CDR3 contains 14 residues. For the CDR3, the DNA is TGTGCCAGCAGTTTGACTAGCGGTTCCTACGAGCAGTACTTC. Translation gives CASSLTSGSYEQYF.

The gene calls are TRBV5-1 and TRBJ2-7, with D perhaps assigned TRBD1 or TRBD2 (6 bases each). This CDR3 is built from 14 residues. The V end lost 2 bases, the J end lost 0 bases, and 9 bases lay between the germline ends. Germline-derived CDR1 and CDR2 are SGHRS and YFSETQ. In DNA, the CDR3 is TGCGCCAGCAGCTTAAGGGGGGCCTCCTACGAGCAGTACTTC. Protein product: CASSLRGASYEQYF.

CDR3 DNA sequence: TGCGCCAGCAGCTTGGCCGGCGGAGGGGCCAACGTCCTGACTTTC. Amino acid sequence: CASSLAGGGANVLTF. The J gene is TRBJ2-6, the V gene TRBV5-1; D is ambiguous. The germline CDR1 and CDR2 sequences are SGHRS and YFSETQ. V was shortened by 0 bases and J by 4 bases, with 8 bases between the two germline ends. The CDR3 covers 15 residues.

The chain uses TRBV2 and TRBJ1-1; D is uncertain. The V end was cut by 1 base, the J end by 0 bases, with 6 bases between. Germline V gene sequence: CDR1 SNHLY, CDR2 FYNNEI. This CDR3 spans 14 amino acids. CDR3 amino acids: CASSEGELNTEAFF. The CDR3 DNA sequence: TGTGCCAGCAGTGAAGGGGAACTGAACACTGAAGCTTTCTTT.

The gene calls are TRBV9 and TRBJ1-6; 7 bases agree with TRBD1. This CDR3 spans 15 amino acids. Losses at the gene ends were 3 bases for V and 7 bases for J; bases not matched to a gene: 7. The V gene's germline CDR1 is SGDLS and CDR2 YYNGEE. This chain's CDR3 is CASSAAGRGNSPLHF. DNA of the CDR3: TGTGCCAGCAGCGCAGCAGGCAGGGGGAATTCACCCCTCCACTTT.

The rearrangement uses TRBV5-5 and TRBJ2-3; 8 bases fit TRBD2. V lost 2 bases to trimming and J lost 6 bases; unmatched junction nucleotides: 8. The V gene's germline CDR1 is SGHKS and CDR2 YYEKEE (reference sequence). The CDR3 sequence is 15 residues long. In nucleotides, the CDR3 is TGTGCCAGCAGCTTAGGATCAACGGGAGGGGATACGCAGTATTTT. Translation: CASSLGSTGGDTQYF.

The V call is TRBV4-2, the J call TRBJ1-1, with 11 nucleotides matching TRBD1. Germline loops: CDR1 LGHNA, CDR2 YNFKEQ. This CDR3 has 15 residues. The junction had 1 base not matched to a gene; V was cut back by 0 bases and J by 4 bases. CDR3 loop: CASSQEGTGGTEAFF. The CDR3 DNA reads TGTGCCAGCAGCCAAGAGGGGACAGGGGGCACTGAAGCTTTCTTT.

This chain joins TRBV7-3 and TRBJ1-1; D gene uncertain. The CDR3 runs to 13 residues. V lost 1 base, J lost 1 base, and 4 bases lay in between. The V gene's germline CDR1 is SGHTA and CDR2 FQGTGA. The CDR3 DNA follows: TGTGCCAGCAGCTTAAAGTCGAACACTGAAGCTTTCTTT. Amino acids: CASSLKSNTEAFF.

The chain employs TRBV6-6 and TRBJ2-1; TRBD2 matches 8 bases. Germline lookup yields CDR1 MNHNY and CDR2 SVGAGI (reference sequence). Trimming took 6 bases from V and 3 from J; bases not matched to a gene: 10. This CDR3 is 16 amino acids long. CDR3 sequence: CASSRTGGDFYNEQFF. In nucleotides, the CDR3 is TGTGCCAGCAGCCGGACCGGGGGGGATTTCTACAATGAGCAGTTCTTC.

The chain employs TRBV14 and TRBJ1-6, with a tentative D call TRBD1 (5 bases). The CDR3 spans 15 residues. Germline values: CDR1 SGHDN, CDR2 FVKESK. The ends were cut back, 4 bases at V and 8 bases at J, with 15 bases in the middle. The chain's CDR3 is CASSRPSGVDSPLHF. CDR3 nucleotides: TGTGCCAGCAGCCGACCGTCGGGGGTCGATTCACCCCTCCACTTT.

V gene TRBV7-9 combines with J gene TRBJ1-1; D unclear. The CDR3 is 16 amino acids. V dropped 1 base and J dropped 2 bases, with 14 bases sitting between them. From germline, CDR1 is SEHNR and CDR2 FQNEAQ (reference sequence). Written as DNA, the CDR3 is TGTGCCAGCAGCTTAGGGTTAGGGTTCGTTAACACTGAAGCTTTCTTT. Translating it yields CASSLGLGFVNTEAFF.

The J gene is TRBJ2-7, the V gene TRBV20-1; tentatively, D is TRBD2 (6 bases). V was clipped by 5 bases and J by 7 bases, with 12 bases between them. The CDR3 covers 11 residues. The V gene's germline CDR1 is DFQATT and CDR2 SNEGSKA (reference sequence). The CDR3 region is CSALSTREQYF. The CDR3 DNA follows: TGCAGTGCTCTCTCGACTAGAGAGCAGTACTTC.

The CDR3 reads CASIGKLVSGELFF. The CDR3 DNA sequence: TGTGCCAGTATAGGGAAACTAGTTTCCGGGGAGCTGTTTTTT. The V call is TRBV19, the J call TRBJ2-2; a possible D gene is TRBD2 (5 bases). The CDR3 contains 14 residues. The V end was cut by 7 bases, the J end by 6 bases, with 15 bases between. Germline CDR1 is LNHDA and CDR2 is SQIVND (reference sequence).

The chain is built from TRBV27 and TRBJ2-1; D remains ambiguous. The CDR3 has 16 residues. Looked up from germline, CDR1 is MNHEY and CDR2 is SMNVEV (reference sequence). Trimming took 2 bases from V and 0 from J, leaving 11 bases between them. Here the CDR3 reads CASSLDATRSYNEQFF. The CDR3 DNA sequence: TGTGCCAGCAGTTTAGATGCTACCCGCTCCTACAATGAGCAGTTCTTC.

The chain joins TRBV19 to TRBJ2-5; D unclear. Germline V gene data show CDR1 as LNHDA and CDR2 as SQIVND (reference sequence). This CDR3 comprises 13 residues. Trimming shortened V by 2 bases and J by 4 bases, and 8 bases separated the two germline ends. CDR3 DNA sequence: TGTGCCAGTAGTATAAACTACAGAGAGACCCAGTACTTC. Protein sequence: CASSINYRETQYF.